One sample yielded the 17 T cell receptor beta chains listed below, sequenced in a study of T-cell reconstitution after alpha-beta-depleted transplantation in children. Construction of the TCRbeta library involved unique molecular identifiers. TCRdb reprocessed the PCR reads via MiXCR and lists one record per CDR3 protein. The repertoire holds under 250,000 distinct CDR3 sequences, roughly a sixth seen once, with about 41% in the top ten. The sample in question was PBMCs, mostly from graft donor cells, obtained 360 days after TCRalphabeta/CD19-depleted stem cell transplant. All receptors come from a male patient between 2 and 9 years old who had a stem cell transplant for acute lymphoblastic leukemia, so the T cells may come from the graft donor.

The V call is TRBV28, the J call TRBJ1-5; weak D call: TRBD1 (6 bases). Germline V CDR1 and CDR2: MDHEN, SYDVKM. The CDR3 has 15 amino acids. The germline V and J ends were trimmed by 7 bases and 2 bases, with 15 bases remaining between them. The CDR3 reads CASTLRGSRNQPQHF. CDR3 nucleotide sequence: TGTGCCAGCACCCTGAGGGGGAGTCGCAATCAGCCCCAGCATTTT.

There are a few counts of this clonotype. The chain has TRBV6-6 and TRBJ2-7; D not resolved. Germline assignment: CDR1 MNHNY and CDR2 SVGAGI (reference sequence). V was trimmed by 6 bases and J by 2 bases, leaving 5 bases between them. This CDR3 is 11 amino acids long. CDR3 sequence reads: CASSWTYEQYF. DNA for the CDR3: TGTGCCAGCAGCTGGACCTACGAGCAGTACTTC.

This chain uses TRBV12-3 or TRBV12-4 with TRBJ2-5, with 11 bases that match TRBD2. V lost 6 bases, J lost 2 bases, and 2 bases stayed unmatched. The CDR3 has 14 residues. This chain's CDR3 is CASRTSGVQETQYF. The DNA of the CDR3 is TGTGCCAGCAGGACTAGCGGGGTACAAGAGACCCAGTACTTC.

This clonotype came up a few times. The V and J genes are TRBV29-1 and TRBJ2-1, with D unclear. This CDR3 is 14 amino acids long. Germline V gives CDR1 SQVTM, CDR2 ANQGSEA. V gave up 0 bases and J gave up 3 bases, with 9 bases separating them. The CDR3 is CSVEDRGNYNEQFF. The DNA of the CDR3 is TGCAGCGTTGAAGATCGTGGGAACTACAATGAGCAGTTCTTC.

This clonotype has only a few counts. This chain links TRBV28 with TRBJ2-2; 7 bases match TRBD2. V lost 2 bases, J lost 4 bases, and 1 base stayed unmatched. The CDR3 totals 14 residues. CDR1 MDHEN and CDR2 SYDVKM come from the germline V gene. The CDR3 reads CASSLGRVTGELFF. The CDR3 DNA reads as TGTGCCAGCAGTTTAGGGAGGGTCACCGGGGAGCTGTTTTTT.

This clonotype was detected a few times. This chain connects TRBV20-1 to TRBJ1-2; weak D call: TRBD1 (5 bases). CDR1 and CDR2 (germline): DFQATT, SNEGSKA (reference sequence). The CDR3 has 15 amino acids. V dropped 8 bases and J dropped 6 bases, with 25 bases sitting between them. The CDR3: CSTILDGARADGYTF. In nucleotides, the CDR3 is TGCAGTACAATTTTAGACGGGGCGCGCGCGGATGGCTACACCTTC.

In this sample, this clonotype turned up a few times. The chain recombines TRBV7-2 with TRBJ2-3, with D possibly matching TRBD2 (5 bases). The V gene lost 1 base and the J gene lost 9 bases, with 23 bases spanning the gap. This CDR3 has 17 amino acids. The germline CDR1 and CDR2 sequences are SGHTA and FQGNSA. CDR3 DNA sequence: TGTGCCAGCAGCTTAGTTATGGTGTCTAGCCAAGGAGTGACGCAGTATTTT. Amino acids: CASSLVMVSSQGVTQYF.

The V and J genes are TRBV30 and TRBJ1-6; D is perhaps TRBD1 (5 bases). The CDR3 is 15 residues long. CDR1 is GTSNPN and CDR2 is SVGIG in the germline V gene (reference sequence). V lost 1 base, J lost 2 bases, and 9 bases lay in between. The chain's CDR3 is CAWSDGGTYNSPLHF. The CDR3, as DNA: TGTGCCTGGAGTGATGGGGGTACCTATAATTCACCCCTCCACTTT.

The genes are TRBV4-3 and TRBJ2-1; no clear D gene. Germline assignment: CDR1 LGHNA and CDR2 YSLEER. CDR3 length equals 15 residues. The V end lost 0 bases, the J end lost 3 bases, and 9 bases lay between the germline ends. CDR3 DNA: TGCGCCAGCAGCCAAGAATTAATGGTCTACAATGAGCAGTTCTTC. This encodes CASSQELMVYNEQFF.

The chain combines TRBV12-3 or TRBV12-4 with TRBJ2-5, with 9 positions matching TRBD2. J gave up 5 bases and V 2 bases, and 18 bases lay outside the gene matches. The CDR3 sequence is 19 residues long. The CDR3 coding sequence is TGTGCCAGCAGTTTACGTTTACGGGGACTTAGCGGGAGTAAGGAGACCCAGTACTTC. Its protein is CASSLRLRGLSGSKETQYF.

The gene calls are TRBV5-1 and TRBJ2-1, with 9 bases identical to TRBD1. The CDR3 loop spans 15 amino acids. V shed 4 bases, J shed 9 bases, and the junction held 11 bases outside the gene matches. CDR1 is SGHRS, CDR2 YFSETQ, per germline. Here the CDR3 DNA reads TGCGCCAGCAGCGTGGGGGACAGGGAATGGTTTGAGCAGTTCTTC. Translating it yields CASSVGDREWFEQFF.

The chain employs TRBV6-2 or TRBV6-3 and TRBJ2-2, with D unclear. Germline CDR1 MNHEY, CDR2 SVGEGT. The CDR3 sequence is 17 residues long. Trimming stripped 8 bases from V and 4 bases from J, with 23 bases between. For the CDR3, the DNA is TGTGCCAGCTCAAATCTATACGGGCCCGATAGCACCGGGGAGCTGTTTTTT. This translates into CASSNLYGPDSTGELFF.

This sequence joins TRBV7-2 and TRBJ2-3, with 13 nucleotides matching TRBD2. The trim removed 0 bases at V and 3 bases at J, leaving 9 bases unmatched. CDR1 is SGHTA and CDR2 is FQGNSA in the germline V gene. The CDR3 has 19 residues. The CDR3 is CASSLAGRGLAGRTDTQYF. The CDR3 nucleotides are TGTGCCAGCAGCTTAGCAGGGCGGGGACTAGCGGGGAGGACAGATACGCAGTATTTT.

Details on this clonotype: Here the CDR3 omits its conserved ending phenylalanine or tryptophan, so a read error is the likely source. This rearrangement joins TRBV20-1 to TRBJ2-1, with D perhaps TRBD2 (6 bases). The V gene lost 2 bases and the J gene lost 2 bases, with 13 bases spanning the gap. The CDR3 has 15 residues. CDR1 DFQATT and CDR2 SNEGSKA come from the germline V gene (reference sequence). CDR3 sequence reads: CSARPREVAYNEQFL. CDR3 coding DNA: TGCAGTGCTAGACCGCGGGAAGTCGCCTACAATGAGCAGTTCCTC.

This clonotype was picked up many times. The genes are TRBV29-1 and TRBJ2-7; a possible D gene is TRBD2 (6 bases). CDR3 length: 14 amino acids. V was pared by 0 bases and J by 4 bases, with 13 bases between. CDR1 and CDR2 from the germline V gene are SQVTM and ANQGSEA. Written as DNA, the CDR3 is TGCAGCGTTGAAGATCGATCGGAGGGTTACGAGCAGTACTTC. Its protein product is CSVEDRSEGYEQYF.

This clonotype occurred many times. The chain joins TRBV15 to TRBJ2-1; 8 nucleotides line up with TRBD1. Germline loops: CDR1 LNHNV, CDR2 YYDKDF (reference sequence). Trimming took 3 bases from V and 7 from J; bases not matched to a gene: 17. The CDR3 sequence is 18 residues long. The CDR3: CATSSRGRRTGKYNEQFF. CDR3 coding DNA: TGTGCCACCAGCAGTAGAGGTCGCCGGACAGGGAAATATAATGAGCAGTTCTTC.

The chain carries TRBV29-1 and TRBJ2-3; D ambiguous. The CDR3 covers 11 residues. Germline CDR1 SQVTM, CDR2 ANQGSEA. V lost 2 bases, J lost 4 bases, and 4 bases lay in between. The CDR3 DNA reads TGCAGCGTTGAACTGTCAGATACGCAGTATTTT. This translates into CSVELSDTQYF.